This TCR beta chain was captured in a study of cytomegalovirus exposure and HLA in healthy donors. Study-level results: Association with HLA alleles at 0.05 false discovery rate was found for 15,000 to 20,000 TCR beta sequences in a later analysis. Several top significant clusters appeared, in a later analysis, to be linked to common viral pathogens. There were some V segments, including TRBV6-2 and TRBV6-3, excluded as indistinguishable.

With 60 Vbeta and 13 Jbeta primers, the PCR was carried out. Profiling relied on immunoSEQ multiplex PCR, and the TCRdb table lists in-frame clones only, not all of them. Of around 140,000 clones in the sample, roughly 70% were seen once. Details on this clone: The antigen is not known.

In germline, CDR1 is LNHDA, CDR2 SQIVND (reference sequence). Trimming stripped 3 bases from V and 11 bases from J, with 10 bases between. This CDR3 comprises 11 residues. V gene TRBV19 combines with J gene TRBJ1-1; D gene ambiguous. The clonotype comes from a man aged 30 to 45 in good health and CMV-seronegative. Specimen: PBMCs. CDR3: CASSIPGSAFF. The CDR3 DNA reads as TGTGCCAGTAGTATCCCCGGGAGCGCTTTCTTT.